Shown below are 17 T cell receptor beta chains from a single sample sequenced in a study of tissue T cells after allogeneic stem cell transplantation. Clones were sequenced by immunoSEQ multiplex PCR, and TCRdb holds only the in-frame ones, with some missing. Found here are around 4,400 clones, 45% of them singletons; the top ten hold approximately 15%. Indicated time point: mouse harvest day 14 after allogeneic transplant. The graft held 10^6 splenic CD5+ T cells and 10^7 T-cell-depleted bone marrow cells. The sequencing input was gut tissue. The receptors come from a female BALB/c mouse given C57BL/6 T cells with graft-versus-host disease after an allogeneic hematopoietic cell transplant.

By share of the sample, this clone is large. The genes and germline here are from mouse. The CDR3 extends 1 residue past the end of the read, so its final part is completed from the germline J gene. The V gene is TRBV13-3, the J gene TRBJ2-1; the match to TRBD2 covers 7 bases. Germline V CDR1 and CDR2: NNHDY, SYVADS. The CDR3 has 15 amino acids. J was trimmed by 1 base and V by 3 bases; bases with no gene match: 4. CDR3 bases read: TGTGCCAGCAGTGCGGGGGGGGTAAACTATGCTGAGCAGTTC. Translation gives CASSAGGVNYAEQF. The full CDR3 reads CASSAGGVNYAEQFF.

On this clone itself: The genes and germline here are from mouse. The read terminates 1 residue before the CDR3 end, so the remaining end is supplied by the germline J gene. The chain combines TRBV19 with TRBJ1-3, with D maybe TRBD1 (6 bases). The V end lost 7 bases, the J end lost 0 bases, and 11 bases lay between the germline ends. This CDR3 is built from 14 residues. Germline CDR1 is FNHDT and CDR2 is SITEND (reference sequence). The sequenced part of the CDR3 DNA is TGTGCCAGCGGACAGTATAATTCTGGAAATACGCTCTAT. As protein: CASGQYNSGNTLY. The full CDR3 is CASGQYNSGNTLYF. Full variable domain (outside the CDR3, taken from reference TRBV19 and TRBJ1-3): GGIITQTPKFLIGQEGQKLTLKCQQNFNHDTMYWYRQDSGKGLRLIYYSITENDLQKGDLSEGYDASREKKSSFSLTVTSAQKNEMAVFLCASGQYNSGNTLYFGEGSRLIVV.

This clone was counted between two and nine times. The germline and genes are mouse ones. The read ends 1 residue early relative to the CDR3; the germline J gene fills the gap. V gene TRBV26 combines with J gene TRBJ2-4, with unresolved D. The germline V and J ends were trimmed by 2 bases and 0 bases, with 3 bases remaining between them. The CDR3 sequence is 13 residues long. Germline assignment: CDR1 KGHPV and CDR2 FQNQEV (reference sequence). CDR3 DNA, as far as it was read: TGTGCCAGCAGTCTGCTTAGTCAAAACACCTTGTAC. Its translation is CASSLLSQNTLY. In full, the CDR3 reads CASSLLSQNTLYF. Full variable domain (rest looked up from reference TRBV26 and TRBJ2-4): NSKVIQTPRYLVKGQGQKAKMRCIPEKGHPVVFWYQQNKNNEFKFLINFQNQEVLQQIDMTEKRFSAECPSNSPCSLEIQSSEAGDSALYLCASSLLSQNTLYFGAGTRLSVL.

This clone rates as medium-sized (0.01 to 0.1%). The germline and genes are mouse ones. The missing CDR3 end, 1 residue past where the read stops, is filled in from the germline J gene. The V call is TRBV26, the J call TRBJ1-4; possible D gene TRBD1, 5 bases. V was pared by 7 bases and J by 5 bases, with 5 bases between. This CDR3 has 11 residues. Germline-derived CDR1 and CDR2 are KGHPV and FQNQEV (reference sequence). CDR3 loop: CASTGNERLFF. CDR3 bases read: TGTGCCAGCACAGGGAACGAAAGATTATTT.

Of note for this clone: The gene symbols are mouse symbols. The read comes to an end 1 residue before the CDR3 does, leaving the germline J gene to fill in the end. The chain recombines TRBV16 with TRBJ2-4; no definite D call. The V end lost 5 bases, the J end lost 4 bases, and 10 bases lay between the germline ends. This CDR3 contains 13 residues. Germline values: CDR1 SGHSA, CDR2 FRNQAP. Incomplete CDR3 DNA: TGTGCAAGCAGCCCGGCGACAAAAAACACCTTGTAC. Amino acid sequence: CASSPATKNTLY. The entire CDR3 protein is CASSPATKNTLYF.

With respect to this clone: The gene symbols are mouse symbols. Sequencing ends 1 residue short of the CDR3 end; the germline J gene provides the rest. The chain couples TRBV13-1 to TRBJ1-1, with D perhaps TRBD1 (6 bases). Germline assignment: CDR1 NSHNY and CDR2 SYGAGN. Trimming took 0 bases from V and 11 from J, leaving 17 bases between them. The CDR3 runs to 14 residues. This chain's CDR3 is CASSDARGGRGVFF. CDR3 DNA, as far as it was read: TGTGCCAGCAGTGATGCTAGGGGGGGGCGCGGGGTCTTC.

A remark on this clone: Mouse names are used for the genes. The read terminates 1 residue ahead of where the CDR3 ends, so the germline J gene completes it. The chain couples TRBV12-2 to TRBJ1-3; TRBD1 might be the D (6 bases). The CDR3 loop spans 14 amino acids. Germline CDR1 SGHLS, CDR2 HYDKME. Trimming stripped 4 bases from V and 2 bases from J, with 11 bases between. This chain's CDR3 is CASSLGTTGNTLYF. CDR3 DNA, as far as it was read: TGTGCCAGCTCGCTTGGGACAACTGGAAATACGCTCTAT.

Comments on this clone: The genes and germline here are from mouse. The read finishes 1 residue shy of the CDR3 end, and the germline J gene is used to complete it. The genes are TRBV26 and TRBJ1-4; D call uncertain. Germline V lookup: CDR1 KGHPV, CDR2 FQNQEV (reference sequence). V was trimmed by 4 bases and J by 0 bases, leaving 6 bases between them. This CDR3 contains 14 residues. The CDR3 reads CASSPTLSNERLFF. Partial CDR3 DNA: TGTGCCAGCAGTCCGACTCTTTCCAACGAAAGATTATTT.

With respect to this clone: Mouse gene names apply. The read ends 1 residue shy of where the CDR3 ends; the end is completed using the germline J gene. The chain is built from TRBV1 and TRBJ2-2; the match to TRBD1 covers 7 bases. Trimming at V came to 0 bases and at J to 3 bases, leaving 1 base not matched to a gene. The germline V gene encodes CDR1 NSQYPW and CDR2 LRSPGD (reference sequence). The CDR3 length is 15 residues. The CDR3 here is CTCSADTGDTGQLYF. CDR3 bases read: TGCACCTGCAGTGCAGATACAGGGGACACCGGGCAGCTCTAC.

A word on this clone: The listed genes are named as in mouse. The read terminates 1 residue ahead of where the CDR3 ends, so the germline J gene completes it. This chain links TRBV13-2 with TRBJ2-7; D gene ambiguous. The germline V gene encodes CDR1 NNHNN and CDR2 SYGAGS (reference sequence). V lost 3 bases and J 5 bases, leaving 3 bases between the germline ends. CDR3 length: 10 residues. Incomplete CDR3 DNA: TGTGCCAGCGGTGGGGATGAACAGTAC. The encoded protein is CASGGDEQY. The CDR3 in its entirety is CASGGDEQYF.

On this clone itself: Any gene name here is a mouse gene name. The CDR3 DNA, read in part, is TGTGCCAGCAGTTTAGGGGGATTCGAACAGTAC. Translated, it gives CASSLGGFEQY. The full-length CDR3 reads as CASSLGGFEQYF. This chain uses TRBV15 with TRBJ2-7; D remains ambiguous. The CDR3 goes on 1 residue after the read ends, and that part is filled in from the germline J gene. The germline V and J ends were trimmed by 1 base and 7 bases, with 8 bases remaining between them. The CDR3 spans 12 residues. Germline-derived CDR1 and CDR2 are SGHND and FRSKSL.

Remarks on this clone: Mismatch with germline at one junction end may stem from a read error. Here the gene names and germline are mouse. The read falls 1 residue short of the CDR3 end, and the missing part is taken from the germline J gene. The same CDR3 also results from other DNA sequences found in this sample. The chain has TRBV26 and TRBJ1-2; the D is unclear. The length of the CDR3 is 14 residues. CDR1 and CDR2 (germline): KGHPV, FQNQEV (reference sequence). The CDR3 protein is CASSRVSANSDYTF. Incomplete CDR3 DNA: TGTGCCAGCAGTCGGGTCAGTGCAAACTCCGATTACACC.

By sample share, this clone is large. These gene names are mouse names. Read data end 1 residue before the CDR3 end; the end is taken from the germline J gene. V is TRBV13-3 and J is TRBJ2-2, with 10 bases lining up with TRBD2. CDR3 length equals 15 residues. V lost 2 bases, J lost 7 bases, and 5 bases stayed unmatched. From germline, CDR1 is NNHDY and CDR2 SYVADS. CDR3 loop: CASSDWGGADGQLYF. The part of the CDR3 DNA that was read is TGTGCCAGCAGTGACTGGGGGGGCGCGGACGGGCAGCTCTAC.

This clone showed up just a few times. Gene names denote mouse genes. With the read ending 1 residue before the CDR3 end, the germline J gene is used to fill in that end. The V gene is TRBV26, the J gene TRBJ1-3; D call uncertain. This CDR3 is built from 13 residues. CDR1 is KGHPV, CDR2 FQNQEV, per germline (reference sequence). Trimming took off 0 bases at V and 1 base at J, with 1 base between the two ends. The CDR3 loop is CASSLSSGNTLYF. Incomplete CDR3 DNA: TGTGCCAGCAGTCTGTCGTCTGGAAATACGCTCTAT.

About this clone itself: Mouse gene names and germline throughout. The CDR3 is CASSRDIEQYF. Partial CDR3 DNA: TGTGCCAGCAGTCGGGACATTGAACAGTAC. This rearrangement joins TRBV26 to TRBJ2-7, with a weak D call TRBD1 (6 bases). The read is 1 residue too short to cover the CDR3 end, so that end is filled in from the germline J gene. V was clipped by 4 bases and J by 6 bases, with 7 bases between them. The CDR3 runs 11 residues. In germline, CDR1 is KGHPV, CDR2 FQNQEV (reference sequence).

Note on this clone: The genes are named according to mouse. The read finishes 1 residue shy of the CDR3 end, and the germline J gene is used to complete it. V gene TRBV3 combines with J gene TRBJ1-4; the D is unclear. Trimming stripped 5 bases from V and 0 bases from J, with 7 bases between. The germline gives CDR1 SNHLY, CDR2 FYNGKV (reference sequence). There are 14 residues in the CDR3. CDR3 residues: CASSETLSNERLFF. The CDR3 DNA, read in part, is TGTGCCAGCAGCGAGACCCTTTCCAACGAAAGATTATTT.

This clone has a handful of counts. Mouse names are used for the genes. The read is 1 residue too short to cover the CDR3 end, so that end is filled in from the germline J gene. Different DNA sequences within this sample yield the same CDR3. The chain combines TRBV26 with TRBJ2-7; the D is unclear. Germline V lookup: CDR1 KGHPV, CDR2 FQNQEV (reference sequence). The CDR3 extends over 11 amino acids. V lost 3 bases and J 4 bases, leaving 4 bases between the germline ends. The CDR3 region is CASSLSYEQYF. The sequenced CDR3 bases are TGTGCCAGCAGTCTCAGTTATGAACAGTAC.